This T cell receptor (beta chain) was retrieved from a study of shared clonotypes between healthy human individuals. Study overall: Researchers drew samples from two women and three men aged 18 to 49. Every donor yielded three CD4 naive, three CD4 memory, two CD8 naive and one CD8 memory plate.

Clones were read by immunoSEQ multiplex PCR, and TCRdb kept only the in-frame ones, dropping some. Of about 680,000 clones listed, roughly 94% are singletons. Terminally differentiated effector memory CD45RA+ cells were excluded by CCR7 positive selection of CD45RO-negative cells. Recent acute infections and vaccinations were absent in the healthy HIV-negative adult donors. The CDR3 extends over 15 amino acids. From germline, CDR1 is MDHEN and CDR2 SYDVKM. The trim removed 3 bases at V and 3 bases at J, leaving 7 bases unmatched. The sample consisted of naive CD8+ T cells sorted from blood. The genes are TRBV28 and TRBJ2-7; 8 nucleotides line up with TRBD1. The sequence came from a man aged 30 to 45 in good health. The DNA of the CDR3 is TGTGCCAGCAGTTTCGGGGGACAGGAGCTCTACGAGCAGTACTTC. Translation gives CASSFGGQELYEQYF.